These 5 T cell receptor beta chains were all obtained from the same sample, sequenced in a study of blood T cell repertoires in COVID-19. Libraries were prepared by immunoSEQ multiplex PCR; TCRdb keeps only in-frame clonotypes and omits some of them. Among approximately 160,000 clones listed, approximately 85% were seen once. The sample was peripheral blood. The receptors stem from a woman aged 55-69 years with COVID-19, enrolled during active disease.

This clone was detected a few times. The chain recombines TRBV2 with TRBJ2-1; weak D call: TRBD2 (6 bases). V was trimmed by 3 bases and J by 11 bases, leaving 11 bases between them. Germline CDR1 and CDR2: SNHLY and FYNNEI. The CDR3 is made up of 12 amino acids. The CDR3 loop reads CASSERGLKQFF. The DNA for the CDR3 is TGTGCCAGCAGTGAGCGGGGCCTTAAGCAGTTCTTC.

This clone was seen only a few times. The rearrangement uses TRBV5-1 and TRBJ1-1, with TRBD1 as a possible D gene (6 bases). The CDR3 has 13 residues. Trimming took 4 bases from V and 3 from J, leaving 10 bases between them. Germline V gene lookup returns CDR1 SGHRS and CDR2 YFSETQ. DNA for the CDR3: TGCGCCAGCAGCCAAGGGGGGGACACTGAAGCTTTCTTT. Its translation: CASSQGGDTEAFF.

The chain joins TRBV7-9 to TRBJ1-2, with 8 bases fitting TRBD1. CDR1 and CDR2 from the germline V gene are SEHNR and FQNEAQ (reference sequence). Losses at the gene ends were 5 bases for V and 8 bases for J; bases not matched to a gene: 13. The CDR3 runs to 15 residues. The CDR3 region has the DNA TGTGCCAGCAGCCCCCAGGACAGGGTTCTGCGAGGCTACACCTTC. Residues: CASSPQDRVLRGYTF.

A note on this clone: Relative to the germline gene, one junction end is altered; a read error may explain this. This chain joins TRBV11-2 and TRBJ2-7; a possible D gene is TRBD2 (5 bases). Germline assignment: CDR1 SGHAT and CDR2 FQNNGV. The CDR3 is 14 residues long. CDR3 in DNA: TGTGCCAGCAGCTTAGGACTACTCTCCGACGAGCAGTACTTC. This sequence encodes CASSLGLLSDEQYF.

The genes are TRBV18 and TRBJ1-2; a possible D gene is TRBD1 (5 bases). Trimming removed 4 bases from V and 1 base from J, with 7 bases in between. The CDR3 is 13 residues long. Germline lookup yields CDR1 KGHSH and CDR2 LQKENI. Here the CDR3 reads CASSQGVNYGYTF. For the CDR3, the DNA is TGTGCCAGCTCACAAGGGGTTAACTATGGCTACACCTTC.